This T cell receptor (beta chain) was obtained from a study of Ad26.COV2.S vaccination and SARS-CoV-2 variants. Study results and caveats: Similar non-spike TCR breadth was seen in vaccine and placebo recipients. Total T cell responses, in the TCR breadth and depth analyses, may have been underestimated.

Germline V gives CDR1 SGHRS, CDR2 YFSETQ. The CDR3 extends over 16 amino acids. Trimming at V came to 4 bases and at J to 7 bases, leaving 11 bases not matched to a gene. Data came from immunoSEQ multiplex PCR; TCRdb stores just in-frame clones and leaves some out. The table shows 300,000 to 350,000 clones, with around 85% occurring only once. The treatment denotes: roughly 19 received Ad26.COV2.S at low or high dose, single or two shots; several received placebo; per-sample allocation not given. The samples date from day 63 after the first vaccine or placebo injection. Within Boston, the person who donated was an adult of 18-55 years. Vaccine was an Ad26 vector expressing Wuhan-strain SARS-CoV-2 spike. A remark on this clone: Antigen specificity is unknown.

Sequenced material: peripheral blood, taken in a trial of Ad26.COV2.S vaccine versus placebo. The chain couples TRBV5-1 to TRBJ2-2; 9 bases are shared with TRBD2. The TCR comes from a person between 18 and 65 years old who received the Ad26.COV2.S COVID-19 vaccine or a placebo. CDR3 nucleotides: TGCGCCAGCAGCCAAACTTCGAGCGGGGGGAACGGGGAGCTGTTTTTT. As protein: CASSQTSSGGNGELFF.